Following are 21 T cell receptor beta chains from one sample sequenced in a study of T cell changes during pregnancy in multiple sclerosis (dated 2019 in TCRdb). Libraries were built with the immunoSEQ multiplex PCR assay. The clones in this table, taken by TCRdb from immuneACCESS, are in-frame only. Not every clone is retained; where verified, under half of the shortfall comes from an unresolved V gene, and the cause of the rest is unknown. Recorded for this sample are about 38,000 clones; roughly 91% of them occurred a single time. Of the sample, 6% to 7.5% is held by the ten largest clones. The material sequenced was CD8+ T cells from peripheral blood mononuclear cells, taken in the second trimester of pregnancy. These TCRs come from a female donor with multiple sclerosis, enrolled in a pregnancy study.

V usage is TRBV5-8 and J usage is TRBJ1-2; D possibly corresponds to TRBD1 (5 bases). Germline CDR1 reads SGHTS; CDR2 reads YDEGEE. V lost 2 bases and J 4 bases, leaving 15 bases between the germline ends. The CDR3 covers 15 residues. CDR3 DNA: TGTGCCAGCAGCTTAGGGCCGGCGGACACCTATGGCTACACCTTC. Its protein product is CASSLGPADTYGYTF.

In its sample, this clone was seen once. The CDR3 loop reads CASQEGIFYGYTF. The CDR3 DNA follows: TGTGCCTCCCAGGAGGGGATTTTCTATGGCTACACCTTC. The chain has TRBV6-1 and TRBJ1-2, with D possibly being TRBD1 (5 bases). V lost 11 bases and J 4 bases, leaving 17 bases between the germline ends. Per germline, CDR1 MNHNS and CDR2 SASEGT. This CDR3 comprises 13 residues.

This clone was picked up one time. CDR3 nucleotide sequence: TGTGCCAGCAGCTCCCCGACTAGCGGGAGGTCCTACGAGCAGTACTTC. Amino acids: CASSSPTSGRSYEQYF. The genes are TRBV7-9 and TRBJ2-7; TRBD2 matches 13 bases. The V gene's germline CDR1 is SEHNR and CDR2 FQNEAQ (reference sequence). The CDR3 is 16 amino acids. The V gene end was trimmed by 4 bases and the J gene end by 1 base; junction bases not matched to a gene: 4.

The V and J genes are TRBV5-4 and TRBJ1-1, with D possibly being TRBD1 (6 bases). Trimming left V 1 base short and J 1 base short, with 14 bases between. The CDR3 spans 16 residues. Germline V gene data show CDR1 as SGHNT and CDR2 as YYREEE (reference sequence). The CDR3 DNA reads as TGTGCCAGCAGCTTGCGGGAACAGGGTAGGAACACTGAAGCTTTCTTT. Its translation: CASSLREQGRNTEAFF.

This clone was observed once. The V call is TRBV7-6, the J call TRBJ1-1; no clear D. Germline values: CDR1 SGHVS, CDR2 FNYEAQ. Trimming shortened V by 2 bases and J by 0 bases, and 7 bases separated the two germline ends. The CDR3 sequence is 14 residues long. As DNA, the CDR3 is TGTGCCAGCAGCTTACTCGTTATGAACACTGAAGCTTTCTTT. It is translated as CASSLLVMNTEAFF.

The gene calls are TRBV12-5 and TRBJ1-2; a weak D match, TRBD1 (6 bases). The CDR3 has 13 residues. CDR1 is LGHNT and CDR2 is FRNRAP in the germline V gene. Trimming left V 1 base short and J 7 bases short, with 10 bases between. The CDR3, as DNA: TGTGCTAGTGGTTTGGATGGCAGGGGTGGCTACACCTTC. Its translation is CASGLDGRGGYTF.

This chain links TRBV9 with TRBJ2-2; tentatively, D is TRBD1 (6 bases). V dropped 0 bases and J dropped 0 bases, with 12 bases sitting between them. The CDR3 has 17 amino acids. Germline V gene sequence: CDR1 SGDLS, CDR2 YYNGEE. Here the CDR3 DNA reads TGTGCCAGCAGCGTAGAAGGGACACTCGCGAACACCGGGGAGCTGTTTTTT. Its protein product is CASSVEGTLANTGELFF.

This chain joins TRBV27 and TRBJ1-5; D ambiguous. This CDR3 has 15 amino acids. Trimming cost V 5 bases and J 0 bases, with 11 bases left between them. Looked up from germline, CDR1 is MNHEY and CDR2 is SMNVEV (reference sequence). Written as DNA, the CDR3 is TGTGCCAGCAGTCCCTACAGTACTAGCAATCAGCCCCAGCATTTT. This encodes CASSPYSTSNQPQHF.

The chain combines TRBV19 with TRBJ1-1; possible D gene TRBD1, 5 bases. CDR1 and CDR2 (germline): LNHDA, SQIVND (reference sequence). This CDR3 has 13 amino acids. Trimming cost V 6 bases and J 5 bases, with 13 bases left between them. CDR3 nucleotide sequence: TGTGCCAGTAGCCTGGGGCTGGGGACTGAAGCTTTCTTT. It specifies CASSLGLGTEAFF.

There are a few counts of this clone. V is TRBV14 and J is TRBJ1-2, with 8 bases matching TRBD1. Germline V lookup: CDR1 SGHDN, CDR2 FVKESK. The trim removed 10 bases at V and 2 bases at J, leaving 6 bases unmatched. CDR3 length: 13 residues. CDR3 protein: CATGGVENYGYTF. DNA for the CDR3: TGTGCCACAGGGGGCGTAGAGAACTATGGCTACACCTTC.

The chain employs TRBV7-9 and TRBJ1-1, with D possibly being TRBD1 (5 bases). Between the trimmed V and J ends, which lost 4 bases and 3 bases, there was a span of 15 bases. CDR1 is SEHNR and CDR2 is FQNEAQ in the germline V gene (reference sequence). This CDR3 region has 15 residues. The CDR3 sequence: CASSSTKGLYTEAFF. The CDR3 nucleotides are TGTGCCAGCAGCTCGACGAAGGGACTGTACACTGAAGCTTTCTTT.

The chain is built from TRBV10-3 and TRBJ2-2, with 9 bases lining up with TRBD2. Trimming at V came to 0 bases and at J to 1 base, leaving 0 bases not matched to a gene. The CDR3 contains 16 residues. Germline V gives CDR1 ENHRY, CDR2 SYGVKD. This CDR3 reads CAISESTSGNTGELFF. The CDR3 region has the DNA TGTGCCATCAGTGAGTCGACTAGCGGGAACACCGGGGAGCTGTTTTTT.

This clone was detected only once. The chain employs TRBV5-1 and TRBJ1-2; perhaps TRBD1 as D (6 bases). Germline lookup yields CDR1 SGHRS and CDR2 YFSETQ. The CDR3 consists of 15 residues. The V end lost 0 bases, the J end lost 4 bases, and 13 bases lay between the germline ends. CDR3 residues: CASSLALDSFYGYTF. Here the CDR3 DNA reads TGCGCCAGCAGCTTGGCATTGGACAGCTTCTATGGCTACACCTTC.

V and J are TRBV14 and TRBJ2-7, with TRBD1 identical over 7 bases. CDR1 and CDR2 from the germline V gene are SGHDN and FVKESK. The junction had 4 bases not matched to a gene; V was cut back by 1 base and J by 4 bases. The CDR3 extends over 14 amino acids. The CDR3 sequence: CASSQGQGSYEQYF. In DNA form, the CDR3 reads TGTGCCAGCAGCCAAGGACAGGGTTCTTACGAGCAGTACTTC.

The J gene is TRBJ1-1, the V gene TRBV21-1. TRBV21-1 is an annotated pseudogene. The CDR3 totals 12 residues. Here the CDR3 reads CASSKGAVEAFF. CDR3 in DNA: TGTGCCAGCAGCAAAGGCGCGGTTGAAGCTTTCTTT.

This sequence joins TRBV6-5 and TRBJ1-2; the match to TRBD1 covers 8 bases. The junction had 10 bases not matched to a gene; V was cut back by 6 bases and J by 10 bases. This CDR3 contains 13 residues. Germline CDR1 is MNHEY and CDR2 is SVGAGI. CDR3 amino acids: CASSPGTGPSYTF. CDR3 DNA sequence: TGTGCCAGCAGCCCCGGGACAGGCCCATCCTACACCTTC.

The CDR3 DNA sequence: TGCGCCAGCAGCCCCATGGAGCGGGATACGCAGTATTTT. Its protein product is CASSPMERDTQYF. V usage is TRBV10-2 and J usage is TRBJ2-3, with a possible D match to TRBD2 (5 bases). Germline V lookup: CDR1 WSHSY, CDR2 SAAADI. V shed 6 bases and J shed 6 bases, with 13 bases lying between them. This CDR3 has 13 residues.

The V and J genes are TRBV4-3 and TRBJ1-1, with D possibly TRBD1 on 6 matching bases. There are 16 residues in the CDR3. With 4 bases removed from V and 3 bases from J, the gap between germline ends came to 18 bases. Germline V lookup: CDR1 LGHNA, CDR2 YSLEER. CDR3 loop: CASSREFEQGDTEAFF. As DNA, the CDR3 is TGCGCCAGCAGCCGGGAGTTCGAACAGGGCGACACTGAAGCTTTCTTT.

This chain links TRBV5-6 with TRBJ2-5; 9 bases align to TRBD1. Trimming at V came to 2 bases and at J to 5 bases, leaving 7 bases not matched to a gene. CDR3 length: 15 amino acids. Germline CDR1 is SGHDT and CDR2 is YYEEEE. The CDR3 region is CASSLPRDREETQYF. The CDR3 coding sequence is TGTGCCAGCAGCTTACCGAGGGACAGGGAGGAGACCCAGTACTTC.

This chain connects TRBV2 to TRBJ2-7, with a weak D call TRBD2 (5 bases). Between the trimmed V and J ends, which lost 4 bases and 0 bases, there was a span of 16 bases. There are 16 residues in the CDR3. Germline lookup yields CDR1 SNHLY and CDR2 FYNNEI. CDR3 nucleotides: TGTGCCAGCAGTGTTCGGTGGGGTGGGAGCTCCTACGAGCAGTACTTC. This sequence encodes CASSVRWGGSSYEQYF.

J is TRBJ1-5 and V is TRBV6-4; D call uncertain. The CDR3 runs to 14 residues. The germline CDR1 and CDR2 sequences are MRHNA and SNTAGT. With 3 bases removed from V and 9 bases from J, the gap between germline ends came to 15 bases. For the CDR3, the DNA is TGTGCCAGCAGTGAGAGTGGAGGGAGGTCGCCCCAGCATTTT. Its protein is CASSESGGRSPQHF.